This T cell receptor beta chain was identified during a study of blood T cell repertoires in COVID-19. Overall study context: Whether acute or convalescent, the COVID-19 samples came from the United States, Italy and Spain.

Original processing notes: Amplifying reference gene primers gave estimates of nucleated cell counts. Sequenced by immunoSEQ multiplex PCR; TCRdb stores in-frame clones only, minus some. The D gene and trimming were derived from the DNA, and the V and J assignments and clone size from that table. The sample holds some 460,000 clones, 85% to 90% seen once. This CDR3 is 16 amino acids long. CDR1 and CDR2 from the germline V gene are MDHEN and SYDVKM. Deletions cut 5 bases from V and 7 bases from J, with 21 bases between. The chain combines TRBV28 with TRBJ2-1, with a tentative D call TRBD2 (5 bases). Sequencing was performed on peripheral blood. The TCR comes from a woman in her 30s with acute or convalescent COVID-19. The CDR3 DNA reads TGTGCCAGCAGTCCCGGACGGCTGGGGAGTGGAAATGAGCAGTTCTTC. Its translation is CASSPGRLGSGNEQFF.